One sample yielded the 15 T cell receptor beta chains listed below, sequenced in a study of blood T cell repertoires in COVID-19. This table comes from immunoSEQ multiplex PCR, and its TCRdb copy is limited to in-frame clones, with some not included. Of roughly 130,000 clones listed, approximately 81% were seen once; the top ten hold approximately 12%. The specimen was peripheral blood. The receptors shown here come from a woman in her thirties who had recovered from COVID-19.

The J gene is TRBJ2-7, the V gene TRBV12-3 or TRBV12-4, with D maybe TRBD1 (5 bases). Trimming pared 3 bases from V and 3 bases from J, leaving 9 bases between. This CDR3 spans 13 amino acids. Here the CDR3 DNA reads TGTGCCAGCAGTTTGTCTCAGGGCTACGAGCAGTACTTC. It encodes CASSLSQGYEQYF.

V usage is TRBV7-9 and J usage is TRBJ2-7, with a weak D call TRBD2 (6 bases). Trimming left V 5 bases short and J 4 bases short, with 12 bases between. The CDR3 length is 13 residues. Germline CDR1 reads SEHNR; CDR2 reads FQNEAQ (reference sequence). This CDR3 reads CASSPPTSYEQYF. In nucleotides, the CDR3 is TGTGCCAGCAGCCCACCGACTAGTTACGAGCAGTACTTC.

V is TRBV27 and J is TRBJ1-1; maybe TRBD1 (6 bases). The V end lost 5 bases, the J end lost 4 bases, and 11 bases lay between the germline ends. Germline CDR1 is MNHEY and CDR2 is SMNVEV (reference sequence). The CDR3 is made up of 13 amino acids. CDR3 in DNA: TGTGCCAGCAGTCCGACAGGAGGCACTGAAGCTTTCTTT. It encodes CASSPTGGTEAFF.

The chain links TRBV6-5 to TRBJ2-7; the match to TRBD1 covers 7 bases. The V and J ends lost 4 bases and 6 bases, in that order; junction bases with no gene match: 9. The CDR3 has 14 residues. The germline V gene has CDR1 MNHEY and CDR2 SVGAGI. The CDR3 region has the DNA TGTGCCAGCAGTTCGACAGGGTTCCTCGGCGAGCAGTACTTC. It codes for CASSSTGFLGEQYF.

V gene TRBV5-1 combines with J gene TRBJ2-3; D gene ambiguous. V gave up 4 bases and J gave up 6 bases, with 12 bases separating them. The CDR3 sequence is 13 residues long. The germline gives CDR1 SGHRS, CDR2 YFSETQ. CDR3 nucleotides: TGCGCCAGCAGCACGCCACCGGTGGATACGCAGTATTTT. Translating gives CASSTPPVDTQYF. Full variable domain (remainder filled in from reference TRBV5-1 and TRBJ2-3): KAGVTQTPRYLIKTRGQQVTLSCSPISGHRSVSWYQQTPGQGLQFLFEYFSETQRNKGNFPGRFSGRQFSNSRSEMNVSTLELGDSALYLCASSTPPVDTQYFGPGTRLTVL.

The chain joins TRBV27 to TRBJ2-7; the match to TRBD1 covers 7 bases. There are 13 residues in the CDR3. Per germline, CDR1 MNHEY and CDR2 SMNVEV (reference sequence). J gave up 2 bases and V 8 bases, and 6 bases lay outside the gene matches. The CDR3 nucleotides are TGTGCCAGCCACCGGCAGGGGGCCTACGAGCAGTACTTC. Its translation: CASHRQGAYEQYF.

CDR3 bases: TGTGCCAGCAGTCCGATCGGGTACCACACAGATACGCAGTATTTT. Its translation is CASSPIGYHTDTQYF. This sequence joins TRBV25-1 and TRBJ2-3; D unclear. V lost 5 bases, J lost 2 bases, and 14 bases lay in between. In germline, CDR1 is MGHDK, CDR2 SYGVNS. The CDR3 length is 15 residues.

The chain links TRBV7-2 to TRBJ1-1; a possible D gene is TRBD1 (6 bases). The CDR3 extends over 15 amino acids. Deletions cut 4 bases from V and 8 bases from J, with 20 bases between. Germline V gene data show CDR1 as SGHTA and CDR2 as FQGNSA. In nucleotides, the CDR3 is TGTGCCAGCAGCTCTGCTCTAAAAACAGGGACCGAAGCTTTCTTT. It specifies CASSSALKTGTEAFF. The full variable domain, its missing parts supplied by reference TRBV7-2 and TRBJ1-1, is GAGVSQSPSNKVTEKGKDVELRCDPISGHTALYWYRQSLGQGLEFLIYFQGNSAPDKSGLPSDRFSAERTGGSVSTLTIQRTQQEDSAVYLCASSSALKTGTEAFFGQGTRLTVV.

J is TRBJ2-7 and V is TRBV6-5, with D possibly TRBD1 on 6 matching bases. Trimming stripped 6 bases from V and 6 bases from J, with 12 bases between. This CDR3 comprises 12 residues. The V gene's germline CDR1 is MNHEY and CDR2 SVGAGI. The CDR3 is CASSTGQSEQYF. The CDR3 nucleotides are TGTGCCAGCAGCACCGGACAGTCCGAGCAGTACTTC.

This clone has more than one count but fewer than ten. The rearrangement uses TRBV29-1 and TRBJ1-1; D remains unclear. Deletions cut 6 bases from V and 1 base from J, with 6 bases between. CDR3 length equals 11 residues. Germline CDR1 is SQVTM and CDR2 is ANQGSEA. CDR3: CSVVQNTEAFF. Here the CDR3 DNA reads TGCAGCGTGGTACAGAACACTGAAGCTTTCTTT. The whole variable domain, remainder taken from reference TRBV29-1 and TRBJ1-1, is SAVISQKPSRDICQRGTSLTIQCQVDSQVTMMFWYRQQPGQSLTLIATANQGSEATYESGFVIDKFPISRPNLTFSTLTVSNMSPEDSSIYLCSVVQNTEAFFGQGTRLTVV.

The V call is TRBV12-3 or TRBV12-4, the J call TRBJ2-3, with a weak D call TRBD2 (5 bases). CDR3 length: 13 residues. Trimming took 5 bases from V and 2 from J, leaving 8 bases between them. This chain's CDR3 is CASSSGNTDTQYF. In nucleotides, the CDR3 is TGTGCCAGCAGTAGCGGAAACACAGATACGCAGTATTTT.

The J gene is TRBJ2-1, the V gene TRBV2; D gene unclear. CDR1 and CDR2 (germline): SNHLY, FYNNEI. The CDR3 is made up of 13 amino acids. Trimming stripped 8 bases from V and 2 bases from J, with 10 bases between. CDR3 amino acids: CASGQTAYNEQFF. DNA for the CDR3: TGTGCCAGCGGGCAGACCGCCTACAATGAGCAGTTCTTC.

The J gene is TRBJ2-1, the V gene TRBV6-5, with 8 positions matching TRBD1. The germline gives CDR1 MNHEY, CDR2 SVGAGI. The CDR3 extends over 15 amino acids. The J segment lost 6 bases and the V segment lost 6 bases, leaving 10 bases of the junction unmatched. The CDR3 DNA follows: TGTGCCAGCAGGGCAGACAGGGGAGTTTTCAATGAGCAGTTCTTC. Translation gives CASRADRGVFNEQFF.

The V call is TRBV19, the J call TRBJ2-1; 12 nucleotides match TRBD2. With 5 bases clipped from V and 8 bases from J, the junction kept 10 bases outside the gene matches. This CDR3 is built from 16 residues. From germline, CDR1 is LNHDA and CDR2 SQIVND (reference sequence). This chain's CDR3 is CASSSRTSGTHYEQFF. The CDR3 bases are TGTGCCAGTAGTTCCCGGACTAGCGGGACCCACTATGAGCAGTTCTTC.

V and J are TRBV15 and TRBJ1-2; D not resolved. The germline V gene encodes CDR1 LNHNV and CDR2 YYDKDF (reference sequence). This CDR3 region has 12 residues. V dropped 5 bases and J dropped 0 bases, with 4 bases sitting between them. CDR3: CATSEANYGYTF. CDR3 nucleotide sequence: TGTGCCACCAGCGAGGCTAACTATGGCTACACCTTC.